This T cell receptor beta chain is drawn from a study of OX40 agonist ivuxolimab in advanced cancers. The overall study: Patients were treated with intravenous ivuxolimab, dosed at 0.01 to 10 mg/kg and infused every 2 weeks. General study results and limits: CD8+ T cells averaged more expanded clones than CD4+.

This clone was counted a single time. Its matching antigen is unknown. Measured with immunoSEQ multiplex PCR; TCRdb has only the in-frame clones, and not every one. The sample has about 46,000 clones; approximately 89% are singletons. The CDR3 covers 12 residues. Germline CDR1 and CDR2: LNHDA and SQIVND (reference sequence). Trimming removed 10 bases at V and 4 bases at J, with 14 bases between. V usage is TRBV19 and J usage is TRBJ2-7; D call uncertain. The sequenced sample was CD4+ or CD8+ T cells sorted from blood, obtained in a trial of the OX40 agonist ivuxolimab. The sequence came from an adult with an advanced solid tumor such as melanoma, head and neck, liver or kidney cancer. The CDR3 DNA is TGTGCCACCGGTCCGGGCCCATACGAGCAGTACTTC. Encoded protein: CATGPGPYEQYF.